A selection of T cell receptor beta chains follows, all from one sample in a study. TCRdb called the 5' RACE reads again in MiXCR, with one record for every CDR3 protein. The table lists about 50,000 distinct CDR3 sequences, 25% to 30% of them singletons. Sequences were obtained from naive CD4+ T cells sorted from blood. Receptors originate from a female donor with breast cancer. Both conserved end residues are part of each CDR3. Each record gives: clone size, J gene, D gene, V gene, CDR3 protein, CDR3 DNA. A D gene is named only where the DNA matches it firmly. Clone sizes are given selectively: once, few, many, or a class where the clone is expanded.

-	TRBJ1-4	-	TRBV7-9	CASSPGGAWAIF	TGTGCCAGCAGCCCAGGCGGGGCGTGGGCGATATTT
-	TRBJ1-1	-	TRBV11-2	CASSLGTFGVNTEAFF	TGTGCCAGCAGCTTAGGGACGTTTGGGGTGAACACTGAAGCTTTCTTT
few	TRBJ1-2	TRBD1	TRBV2	CASSTDRGSDGYTF	TGTGCCAGCAGTACGGACAGGGGGAGTGATGGCTACACCTTC
-	TRBJ2-1	TRBD2	TRBV4-1	CASSQEGASGFNEQFF	TGCGCCAGCAGCCAAGAAGGGGCTAGCGGGTTCAATGAGCAGTTCTTC
-	TRBJ2-3	TRBD2	TRBV20-1	CSANQGLKVTQYF	TGCAGTGCTAATCAGGGACTAAAGGTTACGCAGTATTTT
once	TRBJ1-5	-	TRBV7-8	CASSRGGGNQPQHF	TGTGCCAGCAGCCGGGGTGGGGGGAATCAGCCCCAGCATTTT
many	TRBJ2-3	-	TRBV6-1	CASSAFRGGGPPTQYF	TGTGCCAGCAGTGCTTTTAGAGGGGGAGGGCCCCCCACGCAGTATTTT
few	TRBJ1-2	-	TRBV7-2	CASSLGGEDYGYTF	TGTGCCAGCAGCTTAGGCGGCGAGGACTATGGCTACACCTTC
few	TRBJ1-1	-	TRBV6-5	CASRVNTEAFF	TGTGCCAGCCGGGTGAACACTGAAGCTTTCTTT
-	TRBJ2-1	-	TRBV15	CATSSRRESSYNEQFF	TGTGCCACCAGCAGTAGGCGGGAAAGCTCCTACAATGAGCAGTTCTTC
-	TRBJ2-1	-	TRBV6-1	CTSSDQGRAVEQFF	TGTACCAGCAGTGACCAGGGGCGAGCCGTTGAGCAGTTCTTC
-	TRBJ2-1	-	TRBV7-9	CASSSVRGRNEQFF	TGTGCCAGCAGCTCGGTTCGAGGTAGGAATGAGCAGTTCTTC
many	TRBJ1-5	-	TRBV5-1	CASSLEGHQPQHF	TGCGCCAGCAGCTTGGAGGGGCATCAGCCCCAGCATTTT
many	TRBJ2-7	-	TRBV15	CATSRGDTHSSYEQYF	TGTGCCACCAGCAGAGGGGACACTCACAGCTCCTACGAGCAGTACTTC
few	TRBJ2-2	TRBD1	TRBV7-3	CASSPDGDRGHGELFF	TGTGCCAGCAGCCCCGATGGGGACAGGGGGCACGGGGAGCTGTTTTTT
-	TRBJ2-4	TRBD2	TRBV3-1	CASSQEGTSGSLAKNIQYF	TGTGCCAGCAGCCAAGAGGGGACTAGCGGGAGCCTAGCCAAAAACATTCAGTACTTC
-	TRBJ1-2	-	TRBV5-6	CASSNPGGYTF	TGTGCCAGCTCTAACCCTGGTGGCTACACCTTC
few	TRBJ1-2	TRBD1	TRBV5-1	CASSSDPTGVLSNGYTF	TGCGCCAGCAGCTCAGACCCGACAGGGGTCCTTTCGAATGGCTACACCTTC
-	TRBJ2-1	TRBD2	TRBV5-1	CASSKRTSGGNEQFF	TGCGCCAGCAGCAAACGGACTAGCGGGGGGAATGAGCAGTTCTTC
-	TRBJ2-1	TRBD2	TRBV24-1	CATSETSGDDLNEQFF	TGTGCCACCAGTGAGACTAGCGGGGACGACCTGAATGAGCAGTTCTTC
once	TRBJ2-6	-	TRBV5-1	CASSFDGVGANVLTF	TGCGCCAGCAGCTTCGATGGGGTTGGGGCCAACGTCCTGACTTTC
-	TRBJ2-5	TRBD2	TRBV12-3/TRBV12-4	CASSLNSGSRETQYF	TGTGCCAGCAGTTTGAATAGCGGGAGTCGGGAGACCCAGTACTTC
few	TRBJ1-2	TRBD1	TRBV12-3/TRBV12-4	CASSFGQALNYGYTF	TGTGCCAGCAGTTTTGGACAGGCCCTTAACTATGGCTACACCTTC
-	TRBJ1-3	-	TRBV5-6	CASTQLSGNTIYF	TGTGCCAGCACTCAACTCTCTGGAAACACCATATATTTT
few	TRBJ2-5	-	TRBV28	CASSSRGQAQETQYF	TGTGCCAGCAGTTCCAGAGGGCAGGCGCAAGAGACCCAGTACTTC
-	TRBJ1-4	-	TRBV5-1	CASSRGVTNEKLFF	TGCGCCAGCAGCCGGGGAGTAACTAATGAAAAACTGTTTTTT